The clone carrying this T cell receptor (beta chain) was detected only a few times. Its antigen is not identified. The data belong to a study of shared clonotypes between healthy human individuals. Points from the study as a whole: Naive subsets usually exceeded memory subsets in estimated richness. A small donor pool kept down the genetic and exposure-history diversity that was represented. All-four-donor shared clonotypes had higher generation probabilities than non-shared clonotypes did.

Profiling relied on immunoSEQ multiplex PCR, and the TCRdb table lists in-frame clones only, not all of them. The sample includes nearly 1,000,000 clones, more than 75% of them seen just once. The V segment lost 1 base and the J segment 4 bases; nucleotides outside the gene matches: 9. The CDR3 runs to 16 residues. Germline CDR1 reads SGHDN; CDR2 reads FVKESK. V gene TRBV14 combines with J gene TRBJ1-2, with TRBD1 identical over 7 bases. The receptor comes from a man younger than 30 in good health. The source material was memory CD4+ T cells sorted from blood. Subset in this sample: CD45RA-negative fraction. CDR3 DNA: TGTGCCAGCAGCCAAGCCTCCGGGACAGTAAGCTATGGCTACACCTTC. Translated: CASSQASGTVSYGYTF.